The 15 T cell receptor beta chains below all came from one sample that was sequenced in a study of cytomegalovirus exposure and HLA in healthy donors. With 60 Vbeta and 13 Jbeta primers, the PCR was carried out. Measured with immunoSEQ multiplex PCR; TCRdb has only the in-frame clones, and not every one. The sample table includes approximately 45,000 clones. The sequenced material came from PBMCs. The receptors come from a male donor in good health and CMV-seronegative.

The chain is built from TRBV27 and TRBJ1-1, with a possible D match to TRBD1 (5 bases). The V gene's germline CDR1 is MNHEY and CDR2 SMNVEV (reference sequence). Trimming removed 3 bases at V and 0 bases at J, with 14 bases between. The CDR3 covers 16 residues. The CDR3 here is CASSFLAPGMNTEAFF. The CDR3 DNA follows: TGTGCCAGCAGTTTTCTTGCGCCAGGGATGAACACTGAAGCTTTCTTT.

The J gene is TRBJ2-1, the V gene TRBV5-1, with 8 nucleotides matching TRBD2. The CDR3 runs 16 residues. Germline values: CDR1 SGHRS, CDR2 YFSETQ. J lost 0 bases, V lost 0 bases, and 2 bases had no gene match. This CDR3 is CASSLVSGDSYNEQFF. The CDR3 bases are TGCGCCAGCAGCTTGGTTAGCGGGGACTCCTACAATGAGCAGTTCTTC.

The genes are TRBV7-2 and TRBJ1-1; a weak D match, TRBD1 (5 bases). V gave up 2 bases and J gave up 1 base, with 14 bases separating them. This CDR3 region has 16 residues. Germline loops: CDR1 SGHTA, CDR2 FQGNSA. CDR3 residues: CASSLRWGGENTEAFF. CDR3 nucleotide sequence: TGTGCCAGCAGCTTACGTTGGGGGGGAGAGAACACTGAAGCTTTCTTT.

This chain uses TRBV5-4 with TRBJ1-2; weak D call: TRBD1 (6 bases). V was pared by 5 bases and J by 1 base, with 15 bases between. The CDR3 sequence is 15 residues long. Per germline, CDR1 SGHNT and CDR2 YYREEE (reference sequence). For the CDR3, the DNA is TGTGCCAGCAGGGCCCGAGCAGGGGTTAACTATGGCTACACCTTC. Translating gives CASRARAGVNYGYTF.

The J gene is TRBJ1-5, the V gene TRBV29-1, with TRBD1 matching over 8 bases. Trimming removed 4 bases from V and 5 bases from J; junction bases left unmatched: 4. The germline gives CDR1 SQVTM, CDR2 ANQGSEA. CDR3 size: 13 residues. CDR3 DNA sequence: TGCAGCGTTGCGGACAGGGAGGATCAGCCCCAGCATTTT. Its translation is CSVADREDQPQHF.

This chain uses TRBV15 with TRBJ1-5; the D gene is possibly TRBD1 (6 bases). The CDR3 has 18 residues. Germline CDR1 LNHNV, CDR2 YYDKDF (reference sequence). Between the trimmed V and J ends, which lost 2 bases and 0 bases, there was a span of 17 bases. CDR3 region: CATSRLNQGFYSNQPQHF. The DNA for the CDR3 is TGTGCCACCAGCAGACTAAACCAGGGGTTCTATAGCAATCAGCCCCAGCATTTT.

The chain uses TRBV5-5 and TRBJ1-2; possibly TRBD1 for D (6 bases). Trimming cost V 0 bases and J 4 bases, with 7 bases left between them. Germline V lookup: CDR1 SGHKS, CDR2 YYEKEE (reference sequence). The CDR3 contains 13 residues. The CDR3 DNA reads as TGTGCCAGCAGCTTGGAACAGGGCTATGGCTACACCTTC. Residues: CASSLEQGYGYTF.

The rearrangement links TRBV19 to TRBJ1-2; D remains unclear. Germline V gene lookup returns CDR1 LNHDA and CDR2 SQIVND (reference sequence). The CDR3 sequence is 14 residues long. V dropped 8 bases and J dropped 4 bases, with 17 bases sitting between them. The CDR3: CASSKTNGGYGYTF. For the CDR3, the DNA is TGTGCCAGTTCCAAGACAAACGGTGGCTATGGCTACACCTTC.

This rearrangement joins TRBV11-2 to TRBJ1-1; tentatively, D is TRBD1 (5 bases). The CDR3 sequence is 16 residues long. The V gene's germline CDR1 is SGHAT and CDR2 FQNNGV. Trimming shortened V by 5 bases and J by 0 bases, and 16 bases separated the two germline ends. This CDR3 is CASSGDSNLMNTEAFF. CDR3 nucleotide sequence: TGTGCCAGCAGCGGTGACAGCAACCTCATGAACACTGAAGCTTTCTTT.

The chain uses TRBV5-5 and TRBJ2-7; 12 positions match TRBD1. The length of the CDR3 is 14 residues. J gave up 5 bases and V 5 bases, and 5 bases lay outside the gene matches. Germline V gene lookup returns CDR1 SGHKS and CDR2 YYEKEE (reference sequence). The CDR3 sequence is CASRAGTGGDEQYF. The CDR3 DNA reads as TGTGCCAGCAGGGCCGGGACAGGGGGCGACGAGCAGTACTTC. Combining the CDR3 with reference TRBV5-5 and TRBJ2-7 gives the whole variable domain DAGVTQSPTHLIKTRGQQVTLRCSPISGHKSVSWYQQVLGQGPQFIFQYYEKEERGRGNFPDRFSARQFPNYSSELNVNALLLGDSALYLCASRAGTGGDEQYFGPGTRLTVT.

V gene TRBV18 combines with J gene TRBJ2-7; weak D call: TRBD2 (5 bases). The V gene's germline CDR1 is KGHSH and CDR2 LQKENI. The ends were cut back, 4 bases at V and 0 bases at J, with 10 bases in the middle. The CDR3 has 14 amino acids. CDR3 residues: CASSRESSSYEQYF. The CDR3 coding sequence is TGTGCCAGCTCACGGGAGTCAAGCTCCTACGAGCAGTACTTC.

The chain recombines TRBV7-2 with TRBJ2-3; D gene ambiguous. Germline V gene data show CDR1 as SGHTA and CDR2 as FQGNSA. Deletions cut 5 bases from V and 5 bases from J, with 14 bases between. This CDR3 is built from 14 residues. The CDR3 sequence: CASSPESTGDTQYF. CDR3 DNA sequence: TGTGCCAGCAGCCCCGAATCAACCGGAGATACGCAGTATTTT.

J is TRBJ1-4 and V is TRBV6-5, with D possibly TRBD1 on 5 matching bases. Trimming took 5 bases from V and 2 from J, leaving 12 bases between them. Germline assignment: CDR1 MNHEY and CDR2 SVGAGI. The CDR3 spans 15 residues. CDR3 DNA sequence: TGTGCCAGCAGTAGAAGCAGGGCTACTAATGAAAAACTGTTTTTT. It yields the protein CASSRSRATNEKLFF.

The V gene is TRBV6-5, the J gene TRBJ1-2; 10 nucleotides match TRBD1. Germline CDR1 reads MNHEY; CDR2 reads SVGAGI. This CDR3 contains 16 residues. The V gene end was trimmed by 0 bases and the J gene end by 7 bases; junction bases not matched to a gene: 8. DNA for the CDR3: TGTGCCAGCAGTTACTCGGGACAGGGGAATTTGGGTGGCTACACCTTC. Translated, it gives CASSYSGQGNLGGYTF.

In regard to this clone: The CDR3 ends on some other residue instead of the conserved phenylalanine or tryptophan, so this is likely a read error. The DNA is omitted, as the CDR3 cannot be located on it reliably, and the CDR3 follows TCRdb's listing. The genes are TRBV30 and TRBJ1-2. Germline values: CDR1 GTSNPN, CDR2 SVGIG (reference sequence). The CDR3 has 12 residues if both end residues are counted. CDR3 loop: CAWSTPEGFNHL.